These T cell receptor beta chains were read from a single sample in a study of regulatory T cells in long-lasting Graves disease. TCRdb re-called the multiplex PCR reads with MiXCR, one entry per CDR3 protein. The table shows 420,000 or so distinct CDR3 sequences, with 15% to 20% occurring only once. These data also formed part of another study, on T cells in Graves' hyperthyroidism and ophthalmopathy.

The source was peripheral blood mononuclear cells (PBMCs), collected at new diagnosis, from a patient treated with antithyroid drugs. The receptors were sampled from a woman between 18 and 29 years old with Graves disease. Both conserved end residues are part of each CDR3. D genes are given only for firm matches. Some rows mark clone size as missing; the rest say once, few, many or name a class of expanded clone.

clone size: many; V gene: TRBV29-1; J gene: TRBJ2-5; D gene: TRBD2; CDR3 protein: CSAPGGSRETQYF; CDR3 DNA: TGCAGCGCCCCGGGGGGGTCGCGGGAGACCCAGTACTTC
clone size: NA; V gene: TRBV7-9; J gene: TRBJ1-1; D gene: NA; CDR3 protein: CASSHYRENTEAFF; CDR3 DNA: TGTGCCAGCAGCCACTACAGGGAGAACACTGAAGCTTTCTTT
clone size: many; V gene: TRBV20-1; J gene: TRBJ2-7; D gene: TRBD2; CDR3 protein: CSATLAYSSYEQYF; CDR3 DNA: TGCAGTGCTACACTAGCGTATAGCTCCTACGAGCAGTACTTC
clone size: few; V gene: TRBV2; J gene: TRBJ1-5; D gene: NA; CDR3 protein: CASNTQGIREPQHF; CDR3 DNA: TGTGCCAGCAATACCCAGGGGATTAGAGAGCCCCAGCATTTT
clone size: many; V gene: TRBV28; J gene: TRBJ2-1; D gene: NA; CDR3 protein: CASSPEVALSYNEQFF; CDR3 DNA: TGTGCCAGCAGCCCGGAGGTAGCCCTCTCCTACAATGAGCAGTTCTTC
clone size: NA; V gene: TRBV30; J gene: TRBJ2-7; D gene: NA; CDR3 protein: CAWREVSYEQYF; CDR3 DNA: TGTGCCTGGAGGGAGGTCTCCTACGAGCAGTACTTC
clone size: many; V gene: TRBV20-1; J gene: TRBJ2-1; D gene: NA; CDR3 protein: CSAGDGKGTYNEQFF; CDR3 DNA: TGCAGTGCTGGGGATGGGAAGGGGACCTACAATGAGCAGTTCTTC
clone size: NA; V gene: TRBV5-4; J gene: TRBJ2-2; D gene: TRBD2; CDR3 protein: CATSTSGRGHGELFF; CDR3 DNA: TGTGCCACCTCGACTAGCGGGAGAGGTCACGGGGAGCTGTTTTTT
clone size: many; V gene: TRBV24-1; J gene: TRBJ2-1; D gene: TRBD1; CDR3 protein: CATSGPGQGANEQFF; CDR3 DNA: TGTGCCACCAGTGGGCCGGGACAGGGGGCGAATGAGCAGTTCTTC
clone size: many; V gene: TRBV6-1; J gene: TRBJ1-1; D gene: NA; CDR3 protein: CASTSGKGGGTQAFF; CDR3 DNA: TGTGCCAGCACCTCTGGGAAGGGGGGCGGCACTCAAGCTTTCTTT
clone size: many; V gene: TRBV30; J gene: TRBJ2-7; D gene: NA; CDR3 protein: CAWSWGSRSYEQYF; CDR3 DNA: TGTGCCTGGAGTTGGGGGAGCCGGTCCTACGAGCAGTACTTC
clone size: NA; V gene: TRBV28; J gene: TRBJ2-1; D gene: NA; CDR3 protein: CASSLVGHNEQFF; CDR3 DNA: TGTGCCAGCAGTTTAGTGGGGCACAATGAGCAGTTCTTC
clone size: many; V gene: TRBV11-1; J gene: TRBJ2-3; D gene: NA; CDR3 protein: CASSLGVGYTDTQYF; CDR3 DNA: TGTGCCAGCAGCTTGGGAGTGGGATACACAGATACGCAGTATTTT
clone size: many; V gene: TRBV6-1; J gene: TRBJ2-2; D gene: NA; CDR3 protein: CASSRAASRGDTGELFF; CDR3 DNA: TGTGCCAGCAGTAGGGCGGCCAGTCGAGGGGACACCGGGGAGCTGTTTTTT
clone size: NA; V gene: TRBV7-9; J gene: TRBJ1-5; D gene: NA; CDR3 protein: CASSLSPAGSQPQHF; CDR3 DNA: TGTGCCAGCAGCTTATCTCCAGCAGGCAGTCAGCCCCAGCATTTT
clone size: few; V gene: TRBV27; J gene: TRBJ1-1; D gene: NA; CDR3 protein: CASSLSPRQNTEAFF; CDR3 DNA: TGTGCCAGCAGTTTATCCCCCCGACAGAACACTGAAGCTTTCTTT
clone size: few; V gene: TRBV20-1; J gene: TRBJ2-7; D gene: NA; CDR3 protein: CSANSANGASYEQYF; CDR3 DNA: TGCAGTGCCAATTCGGCTAACGGGGCCTCCTACGAGCAGTACTTC
clone size: NA; V gene: TRBV12-5; J gene: TRBJ2-3; D gene: NA; CDR3 protein: CASSTTGDTTDTQYF; CDR3 DNA: TGTGCTAGTTCGACAACGGGAGATACGACAGATACGCAGTATTTT
clone size: many; V gene: TRBV6-1; J gene: TRBJ2-3; D gene: TRBD2; CDR3 protein: CASRWREAPTYTQYF; CDR3 DNA: TGTGCCAGCCGATGGCGGGAGGCCCCCACATATACGCAGTATTTT
clone size: many; V gene: TRBV3-1; J gene: TRBJ2-7; D gene: NA; CDR3 protein: CASSQGLATFTYEQYF; CDR3 DNA: TGTGCCAGCAGCCAAGGGTTGGCCACATTTACCTACGAGCAGTACTTC
clone size: many; V gene: TRBV11-3; J gene: TRBJ2-3; D gene: TRBD2; CDR3 protein: CASSLVRLAGWTDTQYF; CDR3 DNA: TGTGCCAGCAGCTTAGTCCGACTAGCGGGATGGACAGATACGCAGTATTTT
clone size: NA; V gene: TRBV6-1; J gene: TRBJ2-7; D gene: TRBD2; CDR3 protein: CASSPQPSGRTGSYEQYF; CDR3 DNA: TGTGCCAGCAGTCCCCAACCTAGCGGGAGAACAGGGTCCTACGAGCAGTACTTC
clone size: NA; V gene: TRBV9; J gene: TRBJ2-7; D gene: TRBD2; CDR3 protein: CASSEGLAGAYEQYF; CDR3 DNA: TGTGCCAGCAGCGAGGGACTAGCGGGAGCCTACGAGCAGTACTTC
clone size: many; V gene: TRBV12-3/TRBV12-4; J gene: TRBJ2-1; D gene: TRBD2; CDR3 protein: CASSFLFSGRAGKNEQFF; CDR3 DNA: TGTGCCAGCAGTTTTCTGTTTAGCGGGAGGGCCGGTAAAAATGAGCAGTTCTTC
clone size: NA; V gene: TRBV25-1; J gene: TRBJ2-1; D gene: TRBD2; CDR3 protein: CASSGPIGRGGGRGLNEQFF; CDR3 DNA: TGTGCCAGCAGTGGCCCAATAGGGCGGGGTGGCGGGAGGGGGCTGAATGAGCAGTTCTTC
clone size: NA; V gene: TRBV29-1; J gene: TRBJ2-7; D gene: NA; CDR3 protein: CSVGMGYEQYF; CDR3 DNA: TGCAGCGTTGGTATGGGATACGAGCAGTACTTC
clone size: many; V gene: TRBV28; J gene: TRBJ2-7; D gene: TRBD1; CDR3 protein: CASRLDRVTDEQYF; CDR3 DNA: TGTGCCAGCAGACTTGACAGGGTGACTGACGAGCAGTACTTC
clone size: NA; V gene: TRBV12-3/TRBV12-4; J gene: TRBJ2-1; D gene: TRBD2; CDR3 protein: CASSGLAGSNEQFF; CDR3 DNA: TGTGCCAGCAGCGGACTAGCGGGAAGTAATGAGCAGTTCTTC
clone size: few; V gene: TRBV11-3; J gene: TRBJ1-6; D gene: NA; CDR3 protein: CASSFLAGDDNSPLHF; CDR3 DNA: TGTGCCAGCAGCTTTTTGGCAGGGGATGACAATTCACCCCTCCACTTT
clone size: NA; V gene: TRBV4-3; J gene: TRBJ2-2; D gene: NA; CDR3 protein: CASSQRPDGNTGELFF; CDR3 DNA: TGCGCCAGCAGCCAACGGCCGGACGGGAACACCGGGGAGCTGTTTTTT
clone size: many; V gene: TRBV6-2/TRBV6-3; J gene: TRBJ2-2; D gene: NA; CDR3 protein: CATRPVPNTGELFF; CDR3 DNA: TGTGCCACCAGACCTGTTCCGAACACCGGGGAGCTGTTTTTT
clone size: many; V gene: TRBV24-1; J gene: TRBJ1-5; D gene: TRBD1; CDR3 protein: CATSDPGQGHSNQPQHF; CDR3 DNA: TGTGCCACCAGTGACCCGGGACAGGGGCATAGCAATCAGCCCCAGCATTTT
clone size: NA; V gene: TRBV6-5; J gene: TRBJ2-7; D gene: TRBD2; CDR3 protein: CASSYWSPAGYEQYF; CDR3 DNA: TGTGCCAGCAGTTACTGGTCTCCAGCGGGGTACGAGCAGTACTTC
clone size: few; V gene: TRBV6-9; J gene: TRBJ1-2; D gene: NA; CDR3 protein: CASSSRPEYGYTF; CDR3 DNA: TGTGCCAGCAGTTCGAGACCGGAGTATGGCTACACCTTC
clone size: NA; V gene: TRBV5-6; J gene: TRBJ2-7; D gene: NA; CDR3 protein: CASSLVNSGFNEQYF; CDR3 DNA: TGTGCCAGCAGCTTGGTCAATTCGGGTTTTAACGAGCAGTACTTC
clone size: few; V gene: TRBV4-2; J gene: TRBJ2-1; D gene: NA; CDR3 protein: CASSQAAGLYNEQFF; CDR3 DNA: TGTGCCAGCAGCCAAGCGGCGGGACTTTACAATGAGCAGTTCTTC
clone size: few; V gene: TRBV29-1; J gene: TRBJ1-1; D gene: NA; CDR3 protein: CSVDMVNTEAFF; CDR3 DNA: TGCAGCGTTGATATGGTTAACACTGAAGCTTTCTTT
clone size: many; V gene: TRBV28; J gene: TRBJ1-5; D gene: TRBD1; CDR3 protein: CASSLAGTGGGQPQHF; CDR3 DNA: TGTGCCAGCAGTTTAGCCGGGACAGGGGGCGGTCAGCCCCAGCATTTT
clone size: NA; V gene: TRBV7-9; J gene: TRBJ2-5; D gene: NA; CDR3 protein: CASEEGETQYF; CDR3 DNA: TGTGCCAGCGAAGAGGGAGAGACCCAGTACTTC
clone size: NA; V gene: TRBV6-2/TRBV6-3; J gene: TRBJ1-4; D gene: NA; CDR3 protein: CASSDLSHGGAGEKLFF; CDR3 DNA: TGTGCCAGCAGCGACCTGAGCCATGGGGGCGCGGGTGAAAAACTGTTTTTT
clone size: NA; V gene: TRBV5-1; J gene: TRBJ2-1; D gene: TRBD2; CDR3 protein: CASSFIAGGEGEQFF; CDR3 DNA: TGCGCCAGCAGCTTCATAGCGGGAGGTGAGGGAGAGCAGTTCTTC
clone size: few; V gene: TRBV29-1; J gene: TRBJ1-1; D gene: NA; CDR3 protein: CSVLTANTEAFF; CDR3 DNA: TGCAGCGTTCTGACAGCGAACACTGAAGCTTTCTTT